The sequence of this T cell receptor beta chain was determined in a study of T cell responses to AZD1222 COVID-19 vaccine. Study outcomes and limitations: Researchers took repertoire samples only after the peak T cell response had come. When two AZD1222 doses had been given, Spike-specific TCR breadth and depth rose. Baseline seropositives among AZD1222 recipients totaled only 5 to 7.

Data came from immunoSEQ multiplex PCR; TCRdb stores just in-frame clones and leaves some out. The table shows 45,000 to 60,000 clones, with roughly 86% occurring only once. CDR3 size: 14 residues. Germline values: CDR1 MNHNS, CDR2 SASEGT. V dropped 1 base and J dropped 5 bases, with 9 bases sitting between them. With regard to this clone: Its cognate antigen is unknown.

The chain has TRBV6-1 and TRBJ2-1, with D tentatively TRBD1 (5 bases). The input for sequencing was peripheral blood, taken on day 0 of AZD1222 vaccination. This sequence originates from an adult in good health. The CDR3 sequence: CASSEGVGDNEQFF. The CDR3, as DNA: TGTGCCAGCAGTGAAGGGGTAGGGGACAATGAGCAGTTCTTC.